Described below is a single T cell receptor beta chain sequence and its context. Assay used: immunoSEQ multiplex PCR; TCRdb lists only in-frame clones, some missing. Altogether tens of thousands of clones are present, over 70% being singletons, with the ten largest covering roughly 4.2%. Trimming left V 7 bases short and J 11 bases short, with 23 bases between. CDR3 length equals 14 residues. The V gene's germline CDR1 is SNHLY and CDR2 FYNNEI. The sample belongs to a study of blood T cell repertoires in COVID-19. Background on the study: The analysed material was cDNA or gDNA that came from T cells, B-cell-depleted T cells, or PBMCs.

This TCR derives from a woman in her fifties or sixties with acute or convalescent COVID-19. The sequenced sample consisted of peripheral blood. This chain joins TRBV2 and TRBJ1-2; a weak D match, TRBD1 (5 bases). The chain's CDR3 is CASTGDSSGVSYTF. DNA of the CDR3: TGTGCCAGCACCGGGGACTCGAGTGGGGTCTCTTACACCTTC.